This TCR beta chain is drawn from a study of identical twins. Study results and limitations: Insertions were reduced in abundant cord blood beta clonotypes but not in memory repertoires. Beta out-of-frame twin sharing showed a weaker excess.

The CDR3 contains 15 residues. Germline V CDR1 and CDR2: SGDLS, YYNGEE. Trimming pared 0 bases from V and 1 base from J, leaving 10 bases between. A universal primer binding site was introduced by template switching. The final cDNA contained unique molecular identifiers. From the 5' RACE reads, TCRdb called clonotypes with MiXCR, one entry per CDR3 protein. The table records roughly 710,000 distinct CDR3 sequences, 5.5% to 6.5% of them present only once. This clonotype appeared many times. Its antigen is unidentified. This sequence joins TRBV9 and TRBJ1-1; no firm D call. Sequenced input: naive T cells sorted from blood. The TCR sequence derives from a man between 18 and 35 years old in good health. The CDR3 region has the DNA TGTGCCAGCAGCGTAGGGGGTTTGGCGAACACTGAAGCTTTCTTT. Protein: CASSVGGLANTEAFF. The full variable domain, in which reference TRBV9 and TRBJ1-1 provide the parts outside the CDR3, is DSGVTQTPKHLITATGQRVTLRCSPRSGDLSVYWYQQSLDQGLQFLIQYYNGEERAKGNILERFSAQQFPDLHSELNLSSLELGDSALYFCASSVGGLANTEAFFGQGTRLTVV.